This TCR beta chain originates from a study of T-cell reconstitution after alpha-beta-depleted transplantation in children. General study results and limits: Most T-cell counts and diversity one year after the transplant came from T cells that were newly produced. Several hundred graft clones that had expanded were reportedly the source of alpha-beta T cells about two months after transplant. Some patients owed their high day-60 TCRbeta diversity to surviving recipient T cells and thymic progenitors.

It was with unique molecular identifiers that the TCRbeta library was prepared. TCRdb independently ran MiXCR on the PCR reads; one entry per CDR3 protein. The sample lists 100,000 or so distinct CDR3 sequences, 7.5% to 9% occurring once. This clonotype was counted at least ten times. Its specificity is not known. This material consisted of PBMCs, taken before TCRalphabeta/CD19-depleted stem cell transplant. The TCR comes from a boy aged 2 to 10 with acute lymphoblastic leukemia, due to receive a stem cell transplant.

CDR3 coding DNA: TGCGCCAGCAGCTTACGACAGGGGAGCGAGCAGTTCTTC. It is translated as CASSLRQGSEQFF. The chain carries TRBV5-1 and TRBJ2-1; TRBD1 matches at 8 bases. Trimming took 2 bases from V and 10 from J; bases not matched to a gene: 5. The CDR3 is 13 residues long. Germline CDR1 and CDR2: SGHRS and YFSETQ.